These 26 T cell receptor beta chains were sequenced from one sample in a study of cytomegalovirus exposure and HLA in healthy donors. The study ran its PCR with 60 Vbeta and 13 Jbeta primers. Only in-frame clones appear in the TCRdb table, and some are missing; sequencing was by immunoSEQ multiplex PCR. The table records under 150,000 clones, around 60% of them present only once. The source material was PBMCs. These TCRs come from a man between 35 and 55 years old in good health and CMV-seropositive.

V is TRBV11-2 and J is TRBJ2-3; 7 bases map to TRBD1. Germline CDR1 reads SGHAT; CDR2 reads FQNNGV. This CDR3 comprises 19 residues. The ends lost 2 bases at V and 2 bases at J; junction bases unmatched: 16. The CDR3 protein is CASSLRITTTGLNTDTQYF. The CDR3 DNA is TGTGCCAGCAGCTTACGAATAACCACGACAGGGCTGAACACAGATACGCAGTATTTT.

This chain links TRBV4-3 with TRBJ2-7, with 8 bases identical to TRBD2. The CDR3 is made up of 15 amino acids. The J segment lost 4 bases and the V segment lost 4 bases, leaving 9 bases of the junction unmatched. In germline, CDR1 is LGHNA, CDR2 YSLEER. The CDR3 DNA follows: TGCGCCAGCAGCCTATTACGGGAGGGTTTTTACGAGCAGTACTTC. Translation gives CASSLLREGFYEQYF.

This chain links TRBV7-9 with TRBJ2-7, with 7 bases matching TRBD1. There are 14 residues in the CDR3. The germline gives CDR1 SEHNR, CDR2 FQNEAQ (reference sequence). The trim removed 1 base at V and 1 base at J, leaving 1 base unmatched. CDR3 region: CASSLGRGSYEQYF. CDR3 sequence (DNA): TGTGCCAGCAGCTTAGGCAGGGGGTCCTACGAGCAGTACTTC.

This clone has just a few counts. The gene calls are TRBV5-1 and TRBJ2-3, with 7 bases matching TRBD1. This CDR3 spans 13 amino acids. J was trimmed by 4 bases and V by 7 bases; bases with no gene match: 6. Germline V gene sequence: CDR1 SGHRS, CDR2 YFSETQ. The CDR3 nucleotides read TGCGCCAGCCAAAGACAGGGTGCAGATACGCAGTATTTT. Translation gives CASQRQGADTQYF.

The V gene is TRBV5-8, the J gene TRBJ2-7; D remains unclear. The CDR3 sequence is 12 residues long. V was cut by 4 bases and J by 6 bases, with 11 bases left in between. Germline CDR1 is SGHTS and CDR2 is YDEGEE. Written as DNA, the CDR3 is TGTGCCAGCAGCCATGACATCCCCGAGCAGTACTTC. This encodes CASSHDIPEQYF.

This chain connects TRBV5-6 to TRBJ1-5, with a weak D call TRBD1 (5 bases). The CDR3 sequence is 13 residues long. From germline, CDR1 is SGHDT and CDR2 YYEEEE. The V and J ends lost 4 bases and 6 bases respectively, with 11 bases between them. The DNA of the CDR3 is TGTGCCAGCAGCCGGCAGGGCGGTCAGCCCCAGCATTTT. Translated, it gives CASSRQGGQPQHF.

V and J are TRBV19 and TRBJ2-5, with D tentatively TRBD2 (6 bases). CDR1 and CDR2 from the germline V gene are LNHDA and SQIVND (reference sequence). V was cut by 2 bases and J by 0 bases, with 16 bases left in between. The CDR3 totals 17 residues. The CDR3 DNA reads as TGTGCCAGTAGTATAATTCGCGGGGACTCGTACCAAGAGACCCAGTACTTC. This codes for CASSIIRGDSYQETQYF.

V usage is TRBV19 and J usage is TRBJ2-2, with D possibly being TRBD2 (5 bases). CDR1 and CDR2 (germline): LNHDA, SQIVND (reference sequence). Trimming shortened V by 3 bases and J by 3 bases, and 11 bases separated the two germline ends. There are 15 residues in the CDR3. The CDR3 sequence: CASSMGDTYTGELFF. CDR3 in DNA: TGTGCCAGTAGTATGGGAGACACTTACACCGGGGAGCTGTTTTTT.

In its sample, this clone was seen a few times. The J gene is TRBJ2-5, the V gene TRBV7-3; D unclear. This CDR3 is built from 14 residues. CDR1 SGHTA and CDR2 FQGTGA come from the germline V gene. V shed 5 bases and J shed 2 bases, with 12 bases lying between them. CDR3 sequence (DNA): TGTGCCAGCAGCGCGGATTTAAATCAAGAGACCCAGTACTTC. As protein: CASSADLNQETQYF.

The chain joins TRBV4-2 to TRBJ2-2, with TRBD1 matching 10 bases. Germline loops: CDR1 LGHNA, CDR2 YNFKEQ. The junction had 10 bases not matched to a gene; V was cut back by 1 base and J by 5 bases. The CDR3 is 18 residues long. As DNA, the CDR3 is TGTGCCAGCAGCCAAGCCGGGCCAGGACAGGGGGTTACCGGGGAGCTGTTTTTT. Amino acids: CASSQAGPGQGVTGELFF.

The chain recombines TRBV6-1 with TRBJ2-1, with 10 bases matching TRBD2. CDR1 is MNHNS, CDR2 SASEGT, per germline. This CDR3 has 14 amino acids. V lost 6 bases, J lost 10 bases, and 9 bases stayed unmatched. This chain's CDR3 is CASRRAGGPNEQFF. The CDR3, as DNA: TGTGCCAGCAGAAGAGCGGGAGGGCCCAACGAGCAGTTCTTC.

The chain couples TRBV14 to TRBJ2-7; 11 bases fit TRBD1. V lost 4 bases, J lost 3 bases, and 5 bases stayed unmatched. CDR1 SGHDN and CDR2 FVKESK come from the germline V gene. The CDR3 has 15 residues. CDR3 DNA sequence: TGTGCCAGCAGCCGCGGGACAGGGGGGCTCTACGAGCAGTACTTC. Protein sequence: CASSRGTGGLYEQYF.

The DNA for the CDR3 is TGCGCCAGCAGCCAGGATGACAGGGCTAGTGAGCAGTTCTTC. Its protein product is CASSQDDRASEQFF. The chain recombines TRBV4-3 with TRBJ2-1, with 7 positions matching TRBD1. Germline V gene data show CDR1 as LGHNA and CDR2 as YSLEER. The CDR3 covers 14 residues. Trimming removed 3 bases from V and 9 bases from J; junction bases left unmatched: 8.

The chain carries TRBV6-6 and TRBJ1-2; 7 bases fit TRBD1. The V segment lost 1 base and the J segment 8 bases; nucleotides outside the gene matches: 4. This CDR3 is built from 13 residues. CDR1 MNHNY and CDR2 SVGAGI come from the germline V gene (reference sequence). DNA of the CDR3: TGTGCCAGCAGTTACTTAACAGGGGAAGGCTACACCTTC. It encodes CASSYLTGEGYTF.

Here the CDR3 reads CASSLGVNTEAFF. The CDR3 DNA is TGTGCCAGCAGCTTAGGAGTGAACACTGAAGCTTTCTTT. This chain joins TRBV11-2 and TRBJ1-1; D unresolved. The ends were cut back, 1 base at V and 0 bases at J, with 3 bases in the middle. CDR3 length equals 13 residues. Germline CDR1 SGHAT, CDR2 FQNNGV. The full variable domain, in which reference TRBV11-2 and TRBJ1-1 provide the parts outside the CDR3, is EAGVAQSPRYKIIEKRQSVAFWCNPISGHATLYWYQQILGQGPKLLIQFQNNGVVDDSQLPKDRFSAERLKGVDSTLKIQPAKLEDSAVYLCASSLGVNTEAFFGQGTRLTVV.

This sequence joins TRBV7-3 and TRBJ2-7; D is perhaps TRBD2 (5 bases). Per germline, CDR1 SGHTA and CDR2 FQGTGA. Trimming pared 5 bases from V and 0 bases from J, leaving 8 bases between. This CDR3 contains 13 residues. CDR3: CASSPEASYEQYF. The CDR3 coding sequence is TGTGCCAGCAGCCCGGAGGCCTCCTACGAGCAGTACTTC.

V is TRBV10-3 and J is TRBJ1-2; D remains ambiguous. The germline V gene encodes CDR1 ENHRY and CDR2 SYGVKD. CDR3 length: 14 amino acids. Trimming left V 3 bases short and J 5 bases short, with 13 bases between. CDR3 nucleotide sequence: TGTGCCATCAGTGAATCGGGTACGACGTATGGCTACACCTTC. It encodes CAISESGTTYGYTF.

Turning to this clone: A read error may account for a junction end that differs from germline. In DNA, the CDR3 is TGTGCCAGCGGTTTAGGGGCAGGGGCACGGTACGAGCAGTACTTC. Its translation: CASGLGAGARYEQYF. This chain connects TRBV27 to TRBJ2-7; a possible D gene is TRBD1 (6 bases). The CDR3 contains 15 residues. Germline-derived CDR1 and CDR2 are MNHEY and SMNVEV (reference sequence).

The CDR3: CASSVALGEGQETQYF. In DNA, the CDR3 is TGTGCCAGCAGCGTAGCTTTGGGGGAGGGCCAAGAGACCCAGTACTTC. The chain has TRBV9 and TRBJ2-5; 7 nucleotides agree with TRBD2. Per germline, CDR1 SGDLS and CDR2 YYNGEE. CDR3 size: 16 residues. The ends lost 0 bases at V and 1 base at J; junction bases unmatched: 6.

V and J are TRBV9 and TRBJ1-2; D gene unclear. Germline loops: CDR1 SGDLS, CDR2 YYNGEE. The CDR3 spans 11 residues. V was cut by 2 bases and J by 13 bases, with 12 bases left in between. CDR3 sequence reads: CASSVGEALTF. The CDR3 nucleotides read TGTGCCAGCAGCGTCGGTGAGGCCCTCACCTTC.

CDR3 region: CASSQERGPQETQYF. The CDR3 DNA reads TGTGCCAGCAGCCAAGAAAGGGGGCCCCAAGAGACCCAGTACTTC. This sequence joins TRBV4-2 and TRBJ2-5; TRBD1 agrees at 7 bases. V was clipped by 0 bases and J by 1 base; unmatched bases: 2. From germline, CDR1 is LGHNA and CDR2 YNFKEQ. This CDR3 is built from 15 residues.

The V gene is TRBV9, the J gene TRBJ2-1; TRBD2 matches at 7 bases. Germline trimming cut 3 bases from V and 4 bases from J; bases unmatched to any gene: 4. CDR3 length equals 14 residues. Germline-derived CDR1 and CDR2 are SGDLS and YYNGEE. The CDR3 coding sequence is TGTGCCAGCAGCGAGCGGGACTCATACAATGAGCAGTTCTTC. Protein: CASSERDSYNEQFF.

The chain combines TRBV2 with TRBJ2-3; TRBD2 is a possible D gene (5 bases). CDR1 is SNHLY and CDR2 is FYNNEI in the germline V gene. This CDR3 has 15 residues. Trimming left V 5 bases short and J 2 bases short, with 14 bases between. The CDR3 DNA sequence: TGTGCCAGCAGTCCCGACTACGCAAACACAGATACGCAGTATTTT. Amino acids: CASSPDYANTDTQYF.

The V call is TRBV5-5, the J call TRBJ1-1; TRBD1 agrees at 10 bases. J was trimmed by 6 bases and V by 5 bases; bases with no gene match: 7. The CDR3 extends over 14 amino acids. The germline CDR1 and CDR2 sequences are SGHKS and YYEKEE (reference sequence). CDR3 region: CASSPGQGEAEAFF. CDR3 DNA: TGTGCCAGCAGTCCCGGACAGGGGGAGGCTGAAGCTTTCTTT.

The chain joins TRBV19 to TRBJ2-1, with 7 bases identical to TRBD2. The germline CDR1 and CDR2 sequences are LNHDA and SQIVND (reference sequence). The CDR3 is 19 amino acids. The J segment lost 5 bases and the V segment lost 0 bases, leaving 16 bases of the junction unmatched. The chain's CDR3 is CASSIEGSGPSLRDNEQFF. The CDR3 DNA sequence: TGTGCCAGTAGTATAGAGGGTAGCGGGCCTTCCCTCCGCGACAATGAGCAGTTCTTC.

This clone has just one count. The CDR3 sequence: CASSVLHRTGYGYTF. The DNA of the CDR3 is TGTGCCAGCAGCGTCCTACATCGGACAGGCTATGGCTACACCTTC. The chain is built from TRBV9 and TRBJ1-2, with 7 bases that match TRBD1. The V segment lost 2 bases and the J segment 4 bases; nucleotides outside the gene matches: 8. The CDR3 length is 15 residues. Germline V gives CDR1 SGDLS, CDR2 YYNGEE.